The 9 T cell receptor beta chains presented below share a single source sample, sequenced in a study of blood T cell repertoires in COVID-19. Sequenced by immunoSEQ multiplex PCR; TCRdb stores in-frame clones only, minus some. The sample records 250,000 or so clones, about 85% being singletons. Material: peripheral blood. These receptors came from a man aged 18 to 30 with active or convalescent COVID-19.

The chain carries TRBV3-1 (or the pseudogene TRBV3-2) and TRBJ2-7, with D possibly matching TRBD2 (5 bases). Germline V gene sequence: CDR1 LGHDT, CDR2 YNNKEL (reference sequence). Trimming removed 8 bases from V and 2 bases from J, with 19 bases in between. The CDR3 totals 15 residues. The CDR3 DNA follows: TGTGCCAGCTCTTTGTTTGAGGGCTCCACCTACGAGCAGTACTTC. Translating it yields CASSLFEGSTYEQYF.

V and J are TRBV12-3 or TRBV12-4 and TRBJ2-1; D gene uncertain. The CDR3 covers 13 residues. The V and J ends lost 6 bases and 0 bases respectively, with 6 bases between them. As DNA, the CDR3 is TGTGCCAGCAGCCCGGGCTCCTACAATGAGCAGTTCTTC. Translated, it gives CASSPGSYNEQFF.

The chain recombines TRBV11-2 with TRBJ2-7, with 9 bases identical to TRBD2. Looked up from germline, CDR1 is SGHAT and CDR2 is FQNNGV. CDR3 size: 14 residues. The ends lost 3 bases at V and 4 bases at J; junction bases unmatched: 4. CDR3 sequence: CASSFTSGLYEQYF. CDR3 sequence (DNA): TGTGCCAGCAGCTTCACTAGCGGGTTATACGAGCAGTACTTC.

The gene calls are TRBV12-3 or TRBV12-4 and TRBJ1-6, with 7 bases matching TRBD1. The V and J ends lost 7 bases and 10 bases, in that order; junction bases with no gene match: 7. The CDR3 is 13 amino acids. In DNA, the CDR3 is TGTGCCAGCATTTCCACAGGGGACTCACCCCTCCACTTT. Encoded protein: CASISTGDSPLHF.

DNA for the CDR3: TGTGCCAGCAGCCAAGGAAGAGGAGAGACCCAGTACTTC. Protein product: CASSQGRGETQYF. V gene TRBV3-1 (or the pseudogene TRBV3-2) combines with J gene TRBJ2-5, with unresolved D. The CDR3 is 13 residues long. Between the trimmed V and J ends, which lost 1 base and 4 bases, there was a span of 7 bases. CDR1 and CDR2 from the germline V gene are LGHDT and YNNKEL (reference sequence).

The genes are TRBV14 and TRBJ1-1; a possible D gene is TRBD1 (5 bases). This CDR3 comprises 14 residues. Trimming removed 3 bases at V and 1 base at J, with 9 bases between. Per the germline V gene, CDR1 is SGHDN and CDR2 is FVKESK. The CDR3 DNA sequence: TGTGCCAGCAGCCATTACGGGGGGAACACTGAAGCTTTCTTT. It specifies CASSHYGGNTEAFF.

The chain carries TRBV18 and TRBJ2-7, with 7 nucleotides matching TRBD2. V lost 2 bases and J lost 11; bases outside the gene matches: 3. Germline lookup yields CDR1 KGHSH and CDR2 LQKENI. The CDR3 length is 11 residues. The CDR3 reads CASSPGAGEYF. Written as DNA, the CDR3 is TGTGCCAGCTCACCAGGGGCGGGAGAGTACTTC.

The chain is built from TRBV6-1 and TRBJ2-1; the match to TRBD2 covers 9 bases. Germline lookup yields CDR1 MNHNS and CDR2 SASEGT. V shed 4 bases, J shed 4 bases, and the junction held 8 bases outside the gene matches. This CDR3 comprises 16 residues. The CDR3 loop is CASSALAGIYYNEQFF. The CDR3 region has the DNA TGTGCCAGCAGTGCTCTAGCGGGGATATATTACAATGAGCAGTTCTTC.

CDR3 protein: CASSLVQEGHEQFF. The DNA of the CDR3 is TGTGCCAGCAGCTTGGTCCAGGAGGGTCATGAGCAGTTCTTC. The rearrangement joins TRBV5-6 to TRBJ2-1, with D perhaps TRBD2 (6 bases). CDR1 SGHDT and CDR2 YYEEEE come from the germline V gene. CDR3 length: 14 residues. V lost 0 bases, J lost 8 bases, and 12 bases lay in between.